This T cell receptor beta chain emerged from a study of graft-versus-host responses after intestinal transplantation. Study-wide context: Each of the recipients got a multivisceral, liver-intestinal, or isolated intestinal transplant.

The repertoire was sequenced with immunoSEQ multiplex PCR; TCRdb's copy has only in-frame clones and lacks some. Seen here are roughly 43,000 clones, less than 95% observed once, and the top ten hold about 1.4%. The germline V gene has CDR1 LNHDA and CDR2 SQIVND (reference sequence). Trimming shortened V by 5 bases and J by 0 bases, and 16 bases separated the two germline ends. The CDR3 sequence is 16 residues long. The sequencing here drew on PBMCs, taken 335 days after intestinal transplant. This receptor was taken from a human patient who received an intestinal transplant, so some T cells may come from the graft donor. The chain is built from TRBV19 and TRBJ1-1; D uncertain. The CDR3 region has the DNA TGTGCCAGTAGTTGGGTACTCGGACGGCTGAACACTGAAGCTTTCTTT. Protein: CASSWVLGRLNTEAFF.